Listed below are T cell receptor beta chains from one sample, sequenced in a study of T cell responses to AZD1222 COVID-19 vaccine. TCRdb's table, derived via immunoSEQ multiplex PCR, lists solely in-frame clones and lacks some. The sample includes approximately 60,000 clones, around 88% of them seen just once. The specimen comprised peripheral blood, sampled on day 0 of AZD1222 vaccination. The receptors shown here come from an adult in good health. Both conserved end residues are part of each CDR3. A D gene is named only where the DNA matches it firmly. The listing skips clone size in some rows; elsewhere it reads once, few, many or a size class.

J gene | clone size | V gene | D gene | CDR3 DNA | CDR3 protein
TRBJ1-1 | . | TRBV29-1 | . | TGCAGCGTTTGGGGCAGGCTGACTGAAGCTTTCTTT | CSVWGRLTEAFF
TRBJ2-5 | . | TRBV3-1/TRBV3-2 | . | TGTGCCAGCAGCCAAATCAACAGACCACAAGAGACCCAGTACTTC | CASSQINRPQETQYF
TRBJ2-7 | . | TRBV7-2 | TRBD2 | TGTGCCAGCAGCTTAGCCCAGCGGGACTACGAGCAGTACTTC | CASSLAQRDYEQYF
TRBJ1-6 | . | TRBV6-5 | . | TGTGCCAGCAGGGACAGATTCTATAATTCACCCCTCCACTTT | CASRDRFYNSPLHF
TRBJ2-5 | . | TRBV7-2 | . | TGTGCCAGCAGCTTTATGGAGACCCAGTACTTC | CASSFMETQYF
TRBJ2-7 | . | TRBV4-3 | . | TGCGCCAGCAGCCAAGAGGCTAGCCAGGTAGGGTACGAGCAGTACTTC | CASSQEASQVGYEQYF
TRBJ1-1 | once | TRBV3-1/TRBV3-2 | . | TGTGCCAGCAGCCAAGGGGGGGCCGCGAACACTGAAGCTTTCTTT | CASSQGGAANTEAFF
TRBJ2-7 | . | TRBV28 | . | TGTGCCAGCAGTCCCAACGCATACGAGCAGTACTTC | CASSPNAYEQYF
TRBJ2-7 | . | TRBV6-6 | . | TGTGCCAGCAGCCGTGTGGAAAGGGACCAGTACTTC | CASSRVERDQYF
TRBJ2-3 | . | TRBV3-1/TRBV3-2 | TRBD2 | TGTGCCAGCAGCTCAGGCGGGAGGGTTTACACAGATACGCAGTATTTT | CASSSGGRVYTDTQYF
TRBJ2-3 | . | TRBV15 | TRBD1 | TGTGCCACCAGCAGAGGTCTGGACAGGGGGCCCACAGATACGCAGTATTTT | CATSRGLDRGPTDTQYF
TRBJ2-7 | once | TRBV28 | . | TGTGCCACCAGGGAGGGGACAACTTACGAGCAGTACTTC | CATREGTTYEQYF
TRBJ2-2 | . | TRBV24-1 | . | TGTGCCACCACCAGCATGGACACCGGGGAGCTGTTTTTT | CATTSMDTGELFF
TRBJ2-6 | . | TRBV30 | . | TGTGCCTGGAGAAGGCGAGAAGCTGGGGCCAACGTCCTGACTTTC | CAWRRREAGANVLTF
TRBJ1-1 | . | TRBV7-6 | . | TGTGCCAGCAGCTTAGCCACAGGGTTGGACACTGAAGCTTTCTTT | CASSLATGLDTEAFF
TRBJ2-7 | . | TRBV7-9 | TRBD2 | TGTGCCAGCAGCTACCCTAGTGGCGGGAGAAGTGAGCAGTACTTC | CASSYPSGGRSEQYF
TRBJ2-5 | . | TRBV6-2/TRBV6-3 | TRBD2 | TGTGCCAGCAGTTATGGCGGGAGTACCGGGAGAGAGACCCAGTACTTC | CASSYGGSTGRETQYF
TRBJ2-3 | . | TRBV18 | TRBD1 | TGTGCCAGCTCAAGACAGGGAAACACAGATACGCAGTATTTT | CASSRQGNTDTQYF
TRBJ2-5 | few | TRBV6-2/TRBV6-3 | . | TGTGCCAGCAGTGGCAGGGGTGAGACCCAGTACTTC | CASSGRGETQYF
TRBJ2-3 | large | TRBV6-1 | TRBD2 | TGTGCCAGCAGTGAGGGGAGCGGGAGGCCAGATACGCAGTATTTT | CASSEGSGRPDTQYF
TRBJ1-6 | . | TRBV6-5 | . | TGTGCCAGCATGCCACACGGCAGGCTCGGTTCACCCCTCCACTTT | CASMPHGRLGSPLHF
TRBJ2-5 | . | TRBV19 | . | TGTGCCAGTAGTAATCAGGGCCTGAGGGAGACCCAGTACTTC | CASSNQGLRETQYF
TRBJ2-1 | . | TRBV30 | TRBD2 | TGTGCCTGGAGTACTGGACTAGATGATGAGCAGTTCTTC | CAWSTGLDDEQFF
TRBJ1-1 | . | TRBV7-9 | TRBD1 | TGTGCCAGCAGCTTAGAGGCAGGGGGTATGACTGAAGCTTTCTTT | CASSLEAGGMTEAFF
TRBJ2-7 | . | TRBV10-3 | TRBD1 | TGTGCCATCAGGGGGACAGGGGGAGAGCAGTACTTC | CAIRGTGGEQYF
TRBJ1-4 | . | TRBV28 | . | TGTGCCAGCAGTCAGTCAACTAATGAAAAACTGTTTTTT | CASSQSTNEKLFF
TRBJ1-2 | . | TRBV19 | . | TGTGCCAGTAGTTCCTATGGCTACACCTTC | CASSSYGYTF
TRBJ1-6 | . | TRBV5-1 | . | TGCGCCAGCAGCCAGGATCAGGGGCCTAATTCACCCCTCCACTTT | CASSQDQGPNSPLHF
TRBJ1-1 | . | TRBV7-3 | . | TGTGCCAGCAGCTTAAACCCAGCCAGGACCCGTGAAGCTTTCTTT | CASSLNPARTREAFF
TRBJ2-3 | . | TRBV3-1/TRBV3-2 | . | TGTGCCAGCAGCCAAGTGGGCGGGAGCACAGATACGCAGTATTTT | CASSQVGGSTDTQYF
TRBJ2-3 | . | TRBV11-3 | TRBD1 | TGTGCCAGCAGCTTGGGACAGACCCTCCGAGATACGCAGTATTTT | CASSLGQTLRDTQYF
TRBJ1-5 | once | TRBV5-5 | TRBD1 | TGTGCCAGCAGCCCCCTTGCACAGGGGTTTCAGCCCCAGCATTTT | CASSPLAQGFQPQHF
TRBJ2-7 | . | TRBV6-5 | TRBD1 | TGTGCCAGCAGTTACTCTTTGGGACAGCGAACCTACGAGCAGTACTTC | CASSYSLGQRTYEQYF
TRBJ2-5 | . | TRBV7-2 | . | TGTGCCAGCAGCTTAATCGCCCACGGGGGGCGGACACAAGAGACCCAGTACTTC | CASSLIAHGGRTQETQYF
TRBJ2-4 | . | TRBV30 | . | TGTGCCTGGGTAAGACAGGAGACCCTAGCCAAAAACATTCAGTACTTC | CAWVRQETLAKNIQYF
TRBJ1-4 | . | TRBV28 | . | TGTGCCAGCAGGAGCGTAGAAAAACTGTTTTTT | CASRSVEKLFF
TRBJ2-6 | once | TRBV6-9 | . | TGTGCCAGCAGTTATCACCGGGGGGACAGGTTCCTCCAATCGGGTGGGGCCAACGTCCTGACTTTC | CASSYHRGDRFLQSGGANVLTF
TRBJ1-3 | once | TRBV4-2 | . | TGTGCCAGCAGCCAAGATCGGGGGGCTGGAAACACCATATATTTT | CASSQDRGAGNTIYF
TRBJ2-1 | . | TRBV5-4 | TRBD2 | TGTGCCAGCGGAAAACTAGCGGGAGTTTCTGCTGAGCAGTTCTTC | CASGKLAGVSAEQFF
TRBJ1-2 | once | TRBV4-2 | . | TGTGCCAGCAGCCAAGATGAAGGGGAGGATGGCTACACCTTC | CASSQDEGEDGYTF
TRBJ2-1 | . | TRBV3-1/TRBV3-2 | TRBD2 | TGTGCCAGCAGCCTCGGGACAGGACGATGGACTAGCGGGAGTTCCTACAATGAGCAGTTCTTC | CASSLGTGRWTSGSSYNEQFF
TRBJ1-6 | . | TRBV7-9 | . | TGTGCCAGCCGGGGAGAAAGCTCCTATAATTCACCCCTCCACTTT | CASRGESSYNSPLHF
TRBJ1-1 | . | TRBV28 | TRBD1 | TGTGCCAGCAGTTTGGGACAGCTTAAAGCTTTCTTT | CASSLGQLKAFF
TRBJ2-1 | . | TRBV24-1 | TRBD2 | TGTGCCACCAGTGATTTAGGACTAGCGGGAGAGGATGAGCAGTTCTTC | CATSDLGLAGEDEQFF
TRBJ2-3 | once | TRBV2 | . | TGTGCCAGCAGTGTCGAGGCTGGGGCAGATACGCAGTATTTT | CASSVEAGADTQYF
TRBJ2-7 | . | TRBV6-5 | . | TGTGCCAGCAGGGTGAGAAACTGGGAGCAGTACTTC | CASRVRNWEQYF
TRBJ1-3 | . | TRBV6-5 | . | TGTGCCAGCCGGGGGGCTGGAAACACCATATATTTT | CASRGAGNTIYF
TRBJ2-7 | . | TRBV2 | TRBD1 | TGTGCCAGCAGCGCCCACGCGACAGGGAAATTCTACGAGCAGTACTTC | CASSAHATGKFYEQYF
TRBJ1-3 | . | TRBV28 | TRBD1 | TGTGCCAGCACTCGCGGGACAGCGGTAGGAAACACCATATATTTT | CASTRGTAVGNTIYF
TRBJ1-5 | . | TRBV6-5 | . | TGTGCCAGCAGTACAGGGATAAGTCAGCCCCAGCATTTT | CASSTGISQPQHF
TRBJ1-1 | . | TRBV6-5 | . | TGTGCCAGCAGGGGAATCGACAGGTCTAACACTGAAGCTTTCTTT | CASRGIDRSNTEAFF
TRBJ2-5 | . | TRBV19 | . | TGTGCCAGTAGTCCGAACGGGGTTGAGACCCAGTACTTC | CASSPNGVETQYF
TRBJ2-5 | . | TRBV10-3 | . | TGTGCCATCGCTGGGGAGGAGACCCAGTACTTC | CAIAGEETQYF
TRBJ2-1 | . | TRBV5-4 | . | TGTGCCAGCAGCTTGGCCTCAAAACTTCTCGATGAGCAGTTCTTC | CASSLASKLLDEQFF
TRBJ2-7 | . | TRBV7-2 | TRBD1 | TGTGCCAGCAGCTTAACCGGGACAGGGGCCTACGAGCAGTACTTC | CASSLTGTGAYEQYF
TRBJ2-7 | . | TRBV30 | . | TGTGCCTGGATTCCCGGGTCTTCCTACGAGCAGTACTTC | CAWIPGSSYEQYF
TRBJ2-7 | . | TRBV7-9 | TRBD1 | TGTGCCAGCCGGGACAGGGCCTCCTACGAGCAGTACTTC | CASRDRASYEQYF
TRBJ1-1 | . | TRBV3-1/TRBV3-2 | . | TGTGCCAGCAGCCAAGAGGGGGGGAACACTGAAGCTTTCTTT | CASSQEGGNTEAFF
TRBJ2-7 | . | TRBV2 | TRBD1 | TGTGCCAGCAGTGAGGGACAGTTAAAGCCCTACGAGCAGTACTTC | CASSEGQLKPYEQYF